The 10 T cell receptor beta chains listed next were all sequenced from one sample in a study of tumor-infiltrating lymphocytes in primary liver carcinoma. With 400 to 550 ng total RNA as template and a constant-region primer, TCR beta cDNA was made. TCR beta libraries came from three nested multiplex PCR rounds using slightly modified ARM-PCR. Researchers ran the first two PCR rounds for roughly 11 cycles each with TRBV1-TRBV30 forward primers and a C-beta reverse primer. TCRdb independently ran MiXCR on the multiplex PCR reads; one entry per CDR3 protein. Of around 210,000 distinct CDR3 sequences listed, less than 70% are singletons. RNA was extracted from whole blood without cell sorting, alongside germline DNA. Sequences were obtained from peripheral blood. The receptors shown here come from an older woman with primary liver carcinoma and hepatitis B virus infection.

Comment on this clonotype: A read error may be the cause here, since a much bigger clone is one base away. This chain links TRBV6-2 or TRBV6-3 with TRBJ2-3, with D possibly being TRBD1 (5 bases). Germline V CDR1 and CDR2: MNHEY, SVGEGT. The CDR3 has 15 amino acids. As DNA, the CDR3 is TGTGCCAGCAGAGATCGTCAGGGAATCACAGATACGCAGTCTTTT. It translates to CASRDRQGITDTQSF.

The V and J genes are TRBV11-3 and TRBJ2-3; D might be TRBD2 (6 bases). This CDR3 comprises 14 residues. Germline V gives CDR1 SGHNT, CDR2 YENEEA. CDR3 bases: TGTACTAGCAGCTTACGGAGAAACACAGATACGCAGTATTTT. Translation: CTSSLRRNTDTQYF.

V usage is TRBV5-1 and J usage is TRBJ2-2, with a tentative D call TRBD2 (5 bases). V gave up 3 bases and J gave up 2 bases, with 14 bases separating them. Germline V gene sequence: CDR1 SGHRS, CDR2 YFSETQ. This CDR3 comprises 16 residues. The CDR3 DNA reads TGCGCCAGCAGCTCCGGACCAGCGGTTAACACCGGGGAGCTGTTTTTT. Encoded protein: CASSSGPAVNTGELFF.

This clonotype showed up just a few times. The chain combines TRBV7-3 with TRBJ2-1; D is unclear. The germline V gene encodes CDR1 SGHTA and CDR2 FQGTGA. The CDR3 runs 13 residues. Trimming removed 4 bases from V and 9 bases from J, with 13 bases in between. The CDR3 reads CASSSQSRGEQFF. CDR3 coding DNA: TGTGCCAGCAGCTCCCAAAGCCGCGGTGAGCAGTTCTTC.

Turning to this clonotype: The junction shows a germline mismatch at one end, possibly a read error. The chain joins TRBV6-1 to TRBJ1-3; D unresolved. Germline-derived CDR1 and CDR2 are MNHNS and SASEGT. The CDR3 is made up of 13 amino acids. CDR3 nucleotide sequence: TGTGCCAGCAGAGACCCTTTGGGAAACAACATATATTTT. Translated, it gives CASRDPLGNNIYF.

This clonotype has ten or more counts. For the CDR3, the DNA is TGTGCCAGCAGTTTCCCCCTAGACAGTGCAACTAATGAAAAACTGTTTTTT. This translates into CASSFPLDSATNEKLFF. V gene TRBV12-3 or TRBV12-4 combines with J gene TRBJ1-4; TRBD1 might be the D (5 bases). This CDR3 is 17 amino acids long. V lost 3 bases and J 0 bases, leaving 14 bases between the germline ends.

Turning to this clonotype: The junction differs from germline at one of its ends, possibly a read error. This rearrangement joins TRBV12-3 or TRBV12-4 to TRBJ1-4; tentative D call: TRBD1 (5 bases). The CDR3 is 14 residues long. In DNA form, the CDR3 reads TGTGCCAGCATCAGGACATTCAAGAATGGAAAACTGTTTTTT. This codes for CASIRTFKNGKLFF.

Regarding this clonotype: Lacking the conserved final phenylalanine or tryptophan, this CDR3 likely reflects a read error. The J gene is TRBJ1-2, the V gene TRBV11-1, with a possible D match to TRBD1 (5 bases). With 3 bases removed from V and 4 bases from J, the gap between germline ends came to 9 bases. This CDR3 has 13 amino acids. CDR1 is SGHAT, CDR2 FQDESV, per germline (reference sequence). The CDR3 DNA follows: TGTGCCAGCAGCTTCGACAGAATCTATGGCTACACCTTA. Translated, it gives CASSFDRIYGYTL.

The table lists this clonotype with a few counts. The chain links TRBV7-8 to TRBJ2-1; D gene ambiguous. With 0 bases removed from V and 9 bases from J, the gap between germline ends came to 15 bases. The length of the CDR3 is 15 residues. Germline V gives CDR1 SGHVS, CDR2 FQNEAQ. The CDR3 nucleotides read TGTGCCAGCAGCTTAGCGGGTTTGCGTTCGGGTGAGCAGTTCTTC. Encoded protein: CASSLAGLRSGEQFF.

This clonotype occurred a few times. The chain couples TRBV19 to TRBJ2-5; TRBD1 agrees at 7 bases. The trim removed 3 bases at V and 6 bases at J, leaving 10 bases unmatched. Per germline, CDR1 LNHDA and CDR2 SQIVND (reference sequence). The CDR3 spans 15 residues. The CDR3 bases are TGTGCCAGTAGTATCGGCAGGGGGTCGGGAAAGACCCAGTACTTC. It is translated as CASSIGRGSGKTQYF. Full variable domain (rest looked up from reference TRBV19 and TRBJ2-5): DGGITQSPKYLFRKEGQNVTLSCEQNLNHDAMYWYRQDPGQGLRLIYYSQIVNDFQKGDIAEGYSVSREKKESFPLTVTSAQKNPTAFYLCASSIGRGSGKTQYFGPGTRLLVL.